This T cell receptor beta chain was captured in a study of T cell repertoires in cytomegalovirus infection. One entry per CDR3 protein, called by TCRdb with MiXCR from the reads. The profile shows 510,000 or so distinct CDR3 sequences, less than 30% of them singletons. The CDR3 totals 14 residues. The V gene lost 5 bases and the J gene lost 8 bases, with 18 bases spanning the gap. CDR1 SGHVS and CDR2 FQNEAQ come from the germline V gene. The chain links TRBV7-8 to TRBJ1-1, with D possibly matching TRBD1 (5 bases). The clonotype comes from a human donor in good health (CMV status not recorded). Some clones in this sample may be carry-over from other donors' samples. Sequenced sample: PBMCs. DNA for the CDR3: TGTGCCAGCAGCCATTTAGAGACAGCGATCGAAGCTTTCTTT. Translated, it gives CASSHLETAIEAFF.